This T cell receptor beta chain was found in a study of T cells in Graves' hyperthyroidism and ophthalmopathy (dated by TCRdb to the late 2010s). With respect to the entire study: Peripheral blood was sampled at the time of initial diagnosis, prior to any treatment. A discovery cohort of roughly 96 patients, fewer than 50 with Graves' ophthalmopathy and 55 to 60 with stable Graves' hyperthyroidism, was used to find distinguishing TCR V-J signatures. The 100 or so discovery patients were randomly split 7:3 into training and test sets. The study also compared thyroid tissue and blood T-cell repertoires from several Graves' hyperthyroidism patients. Once sampling was done, hyperthyroidism patients were given methimazole at a starting dose of 30 mg daily, whereas ophthalmopathy patients were given high-dose intravenous methylprednisolone. Prospective prediction of ophthalmopathy was tested in an independent validation cohort of 18 to 20 hyperthyroidism patients and 17 patients who later progressed to ophthalmopathy. The paper describes TCR Vbeta CDR3 sequencing of more than 120 peripheral blood samples, made up of 43 ophthalmopathy patients, around 78 hyperthyroidism patients and about 17 progressor patients. Broad study findings and their caveats: No statistical method was used to set the sample size in advance, and investigators knew the group allocation. Blood samples also contained most of the expanded thyroid clonotypes (frequency above 0.001), which suggests that blood repertoires may reflect thyroid immune responses. In cross-validation, a model built on a 13 V-J signature told ophthalmopathy apart from stable hyperthyroidism with 87.88% sensitivity and approximately 81% specificity, and in testing the same model reached 80%/75%. In validation, the model predicted progression to ophthalmopathy a median of approximately 6.6 months before onset, with 65% to 71% sensitivity and roughly 73% specificity.

The TCR beta CDR3 regions were amplified from the RNA transcripts. For the first round of RT-PCR on the TCR CDR3, the HTBI primer set was used together with the Qiagen OneStep RT-PCR kit. Libraries were constructed in a second round of multiplex PCR, after which size selection and purification were performed. Paired-end sequencing of the libraries was performed with 100 bp reads on an Illumina HiSeq2000. The published analysis was carried out like this. Raw data were processed with SOAPnuke, discarding reads with adapters, uncalled bases, mean Phred below 15, or no exact constant-primer or identifier match. COPE v1.2.5 was used to merge the high-quality paired reads, and each unique nucleotide sequence was defined as a clonotype. Clonotypes were aligned to IMGT TRBV, TRBD and TRBJ reference segments using MiTCR v1.1. The analysis was restricted to V-J combinations with a frequency above 0.0001, which together covered 98% to 99.2% of the repertoires. The TCS score was defined as F50 (clonal expansion) divided by E x V (chaos), with BLOSUM62-based TCRdist calculated between CDR3 peptides within each V-J. Welch's t-statistics and random forest reduced 514 V-J features to 10 to 15, which were used in a naive Bayes classifier (R e1071). TCRdb trimmed public reads at Q25 via fastp, called clones via MiXCR and kept in-frame beta chains. All rows with the same CDR3 protein become a single entry with the most common DNA and genes. The V and J calls, along with clone size, are taken from TCRdb and not from the paper's own processing. The sample profile shows 390,000 or so distinct CDR3 sequences; roughly 15% of them were found once. The top ten constitute approximately 13% of the sample.

This clonotype was observed a handful of times. Which antigen it targets is not known. Base qualities are not recorded, but no much larger clone differs from it by a single base. V is pruned by 3 bases and J by 5 bases, leaving 6 bases of the junction without a gene match. CDR1 is given as LGHDT and CDR2 as YNNKEL, both from the germline V gene (reference sequence). CDR3 length: 14 amino acids, cysteine to phenylalanine. The DNA shown is the 42-base CDR3, in frame from base 1. Moderately to severely active disease, a Clinical Activity Score of at least 3, a NOSPECS grade of at least 4, and a duration under 3 months were present in ophthalmopathy patients. Any patient with an uncontrolled infection, another autoimmune disease, pregnancy or lactation was excluded. Diagnoses were based on clinical symptoms, serum thyroxine and TRAb, thyroid ultrasound and orbital computed tomography. Ficoll-Paque density gradient centrifugation was used to isolate PBMCs from around 10 ml of fresh peripheral blood. Total RNA was extracted using Trizol reagent, and RNA quality was assessed on an Agilent 2100 Bioanalyzer.

Sequences were obtained from blood. The TCR was taken from a young man with Graves' ophthalmopathy. The chain joins TRBV3-1 to TRBJ2-5; TRBD2 matches 7 bases in the middle. The nucleotide sequence is TGTGCCAGCAGCCAGGGCGGGAGAAAGGAGACCCAGTACTTC. Its protein is CASSQGGRKETQYF.